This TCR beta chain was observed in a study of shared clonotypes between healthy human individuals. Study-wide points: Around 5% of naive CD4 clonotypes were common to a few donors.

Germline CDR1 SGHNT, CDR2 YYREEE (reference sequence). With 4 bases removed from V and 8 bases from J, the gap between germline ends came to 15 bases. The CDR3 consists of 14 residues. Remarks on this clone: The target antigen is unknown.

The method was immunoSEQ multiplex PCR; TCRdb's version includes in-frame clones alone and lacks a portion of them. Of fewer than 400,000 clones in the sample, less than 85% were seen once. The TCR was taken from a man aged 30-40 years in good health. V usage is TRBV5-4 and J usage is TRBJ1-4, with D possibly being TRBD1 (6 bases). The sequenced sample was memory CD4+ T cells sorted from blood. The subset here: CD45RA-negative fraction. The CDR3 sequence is CASSLQGDLEKLFF. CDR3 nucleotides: TGTGCCAGCAGCCTACAGGGAGATTTGGAAAAACTGTTTTTT.